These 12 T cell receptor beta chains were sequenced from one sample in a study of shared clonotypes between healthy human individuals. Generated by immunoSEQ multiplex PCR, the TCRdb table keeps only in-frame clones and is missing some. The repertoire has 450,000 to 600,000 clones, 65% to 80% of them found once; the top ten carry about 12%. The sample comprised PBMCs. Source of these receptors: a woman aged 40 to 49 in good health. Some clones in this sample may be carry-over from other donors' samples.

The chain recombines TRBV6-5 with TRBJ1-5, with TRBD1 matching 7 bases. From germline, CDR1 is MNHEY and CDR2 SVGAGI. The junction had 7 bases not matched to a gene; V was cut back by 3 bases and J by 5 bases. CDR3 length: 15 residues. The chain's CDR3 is CASSYLAGGDQPQHF. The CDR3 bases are TGTGCCAGCAGTTATTTAGCAGGGGGGGATCAGCCCCAGCATTTT.

Written as DNA, the CDR3 is TGTGCCAGCAGCTTAGGGCGACAGGGACTTACTTCTTATGGCTACACCTTC. This codes for CASSLGRQGLTSYGYTF. J is TRBJ1-2 and V is TRBV7-2; 7 positions agree with TRBD1. Germline V gives CDR1 SGHTA, CDR2 FQGNSA. CDR3 size: 17 residues. V shed 1 base, J shed 5 bases, and the junction held 13 bases outside the gene matches.

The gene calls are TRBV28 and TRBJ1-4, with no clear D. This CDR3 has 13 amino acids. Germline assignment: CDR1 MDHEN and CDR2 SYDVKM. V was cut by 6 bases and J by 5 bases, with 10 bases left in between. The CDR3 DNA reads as TGTGCCAGCAGACCGGACGCGAATGAAAAACTGTTTTTT. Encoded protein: CASRPDANEKLFF.

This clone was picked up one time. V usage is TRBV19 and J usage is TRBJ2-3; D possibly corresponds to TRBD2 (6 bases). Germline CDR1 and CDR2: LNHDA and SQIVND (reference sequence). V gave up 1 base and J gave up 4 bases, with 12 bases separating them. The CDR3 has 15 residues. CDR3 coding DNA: TGTGCCAGTAGTATAGCGGGAGAGGCGGCAGATACGCAGTATTTT. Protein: CASSIAGEAADTQYF. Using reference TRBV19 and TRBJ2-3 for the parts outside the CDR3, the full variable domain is DGGITQSPKYLFRKEGQNVTLSCEQNLNHDAMYWYRQDPGQGLRLIYYSQIVNDFQKGDIAEGYSVSREKKESFPLTVTSAQKNPTAFYLCASSIAGEAADTQYFGPGTRLTVL.

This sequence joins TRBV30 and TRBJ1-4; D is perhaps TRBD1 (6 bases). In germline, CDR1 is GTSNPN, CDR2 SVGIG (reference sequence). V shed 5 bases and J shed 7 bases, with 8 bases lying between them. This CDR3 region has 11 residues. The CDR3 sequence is CAWSGAEKLFF. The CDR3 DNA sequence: TGTGCCTGGTCAGGGGCTGAAAAACTGTTTTTT.

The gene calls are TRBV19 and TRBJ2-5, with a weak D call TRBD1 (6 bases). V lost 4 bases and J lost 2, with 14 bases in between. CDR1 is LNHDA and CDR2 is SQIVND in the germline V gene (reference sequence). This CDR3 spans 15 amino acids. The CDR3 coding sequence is TGTGCCAGTAGTACGACAGGTACGGGGCAAGAGACCCAGTACTTC. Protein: CASSTTGTGQETQYF.

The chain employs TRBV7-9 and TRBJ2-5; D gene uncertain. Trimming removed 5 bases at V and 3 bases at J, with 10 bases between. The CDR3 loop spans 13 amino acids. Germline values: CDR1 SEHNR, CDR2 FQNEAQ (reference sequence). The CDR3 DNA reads TGTGCCAGCAGCCCTGACACGAAAGAGACCCAGTACTTC. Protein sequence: CASSPDTKETQYF.

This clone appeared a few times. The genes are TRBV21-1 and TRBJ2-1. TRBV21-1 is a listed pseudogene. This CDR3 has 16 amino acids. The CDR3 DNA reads TGTGCCAGCAGCACGACAGGCGGGACGCAACTCAATGAGCAGTTCTTC. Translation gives CASSTTGGTQLNEQFF.

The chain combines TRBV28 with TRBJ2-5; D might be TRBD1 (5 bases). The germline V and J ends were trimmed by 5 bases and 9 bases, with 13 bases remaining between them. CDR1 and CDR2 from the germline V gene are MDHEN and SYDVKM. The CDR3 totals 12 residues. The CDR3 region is CASSLGAWAQYF. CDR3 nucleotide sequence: TGTGCCAGCAGTCTAGGGGCCTGGGCCCAGTACTTC.

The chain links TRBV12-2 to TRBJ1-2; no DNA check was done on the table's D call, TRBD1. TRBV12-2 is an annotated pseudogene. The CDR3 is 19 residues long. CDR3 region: CASRPKGRDGTGVDYGYTF. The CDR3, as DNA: TGTGCAAGTCGCCCCAAAGGGAGGGACGGGACAGGGGTTGACTATGGCTACACCTTC.

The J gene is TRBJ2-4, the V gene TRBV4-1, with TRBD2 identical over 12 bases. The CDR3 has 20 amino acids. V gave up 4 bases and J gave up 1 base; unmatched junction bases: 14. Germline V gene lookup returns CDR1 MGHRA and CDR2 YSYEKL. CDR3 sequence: CASSPMRLAGEIWAKNIQYF. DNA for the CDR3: TGCGCCAGCAGCCCGATGCGACTAGCGGGAGAAATATGGGCCAAAAACATTCAGTACTTC.

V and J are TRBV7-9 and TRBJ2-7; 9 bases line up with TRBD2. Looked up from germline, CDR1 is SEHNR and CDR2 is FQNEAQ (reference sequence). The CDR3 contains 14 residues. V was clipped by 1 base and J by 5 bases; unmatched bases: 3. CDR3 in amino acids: CASSLVSGSHEQYF. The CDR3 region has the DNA TGTGCCAGCAGCTTAGTTAGCGGGAGCCACGAGCAGTACTTC.